This TCR beta chain comes out of a study of blood T cell repertoires in COVID-19. Study summary: From T cells, B-cell-depleted T cells, or PBMCs came the material, which was cDNA or gDNA.

Per the study methods: How many nucleated cells were present was estimated from reference gene primer amplification. The data were produced by immunoSEQ multiplex PCR, yet TCRdb's version contains in-frame clones alone and is incomplete. The V and J calls and clone size come from that table; D and trimming were worked out from the DNA. The sample holds about 220,000 clones, more than 75% seen once. This receptor was obtained from a human donor in a cohort sampled during active COVID-19. Material for sequencing was peripheral blood.

Here the CDR3 reads CATHSGGAGNEQFF. In DNA form, the CDR3 reads TGTGCCACCCACTCAGGGGGCGCGGGTAATGAGCAGTTCTTC. The chain employs TRBV10-3 and TRBJ2-1; 8 positions match TRBD1. Per the germline V gene, CDR1 is ENHRY and CDR2 is SYGVKD. The CDR3 has 14 amino acids. Losses at the gene ends were 10 bases for V and 7 bases for J; bases not matched to a gene: 12.